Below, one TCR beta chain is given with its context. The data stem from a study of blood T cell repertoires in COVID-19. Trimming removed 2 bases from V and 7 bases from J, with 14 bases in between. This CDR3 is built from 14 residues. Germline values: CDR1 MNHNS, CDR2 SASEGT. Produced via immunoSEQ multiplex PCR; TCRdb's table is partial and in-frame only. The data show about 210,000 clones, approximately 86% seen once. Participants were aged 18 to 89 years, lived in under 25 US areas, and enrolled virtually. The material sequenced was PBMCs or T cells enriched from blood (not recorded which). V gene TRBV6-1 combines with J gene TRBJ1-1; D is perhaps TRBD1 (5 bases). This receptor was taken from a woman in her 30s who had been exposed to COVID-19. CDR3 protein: CASSESARGGEAFF. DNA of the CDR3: TGTGCCAGCAGTGAATCCGCCCGGGGGGGTGAAGCTTTCTTT.